This is a list of T cell receptor beta chains from one sample in a study of Ad26.COV2.S vaccination and SARS-CoV-2 variants. This table comes from immunoSEQ multiplex PCR, and its TCRdb copy is limited to in-frame clones, with some not included. The table has 45,000 or so clones, roughly 84% seen once. This specimen was peripheral blood, taken after recovery from COVID-19. All receptors derive from a human donor who had recovered from COVID-19. CDR3s include the opening cysteine and the closing phenylalanine or tryptophan. The order of the fields is J gene, clone size, D gene, V gene, CDR3 DNA, CDR3 protein. The D gene is left open where the match is weak. Clone size is given for some rows only: seen once, a few or many times, or a class if the clone is expanded.

J: TRBJ1-2
size: -
D: TRBD1
V: TRBV12-3/TRBV12-4
DNA: TGTGCCAGCAGTTTGACAGGGTCTTCTGGCTACACCTTC
CDR3: CASSLTGSSGYTF

J: TRBJ1-1
size: once
D: -
V: TRBV28
DNA: TGTGCCAGCAGTCGGACACGAGAAGCTTTCTTT
CDR3: CASSRTREAFF

J: TRBJ1-1
size: -
D: -
V: TRBV28
DNA: TGTGCCAGCAGTTCAGTGAACACTGAAGCTTTCTTT
CDR3: CASSSVNTEAFF

J: TRBJ1-1
size: -
D: -
V: TRBV7-9
DNA: TGTGCCAGCAGCTTACCTGAGGACAGTCTCACTGAAGCTTTCTTT
CDR3: CASSLPEDSLTEAFF

J: TRBJ2-1
size: -
D: TRBD2
V: TRBV7-2
DNA: TGTGCCAGCAGCTTATCTTGGGGGGGAGATGAGCAGTTCTTC
CDR3: CASSLSWGGDEQFF

J: TRBJ2-1
size: -
D: TRBD2
V: TRBV5-1
DNA: TGCGCCAGCAGCTCGGGACTAGCGGAAGTCAATGAGCAGTTCTTC
CDR3: CASSSGLAEVNEQFF

J: TRBJ1-3
size: -
D: TRBD1
V: TRBV7-9
DNA: TGTGCCAGCCGGGGAGGGCAGGGGGTGACCTCCAGCTCTGGAAACACCATATATTTT
CDR3: CASRGGQGVTSSSGNTIYF

J: TRBJ1-1
size: few
D: -
V: TRBV27
DNA: TGTGCCAGCAGCACACACCGGAGCGAAGCTTTCTTT
CDR3: CASSTHRSEAFF

J: TRBJ2-1
size: -
D: TRBD1
V: TRBV5-6
DNA: TGTGCCAGCAGCTTGGCGACAGGGGGGGATTTCTTC
CDR3: CASSLATGGDFF

J: TRBJ1-1
size: -
D: TRBD1
V: TRBV6-5
DNA: TGTGCCAGCAGCGCTAGACAGGGCGATACTGAAGCTTTCTTT
CDR3: CASSARQGDTEAFF

J: TRBJ1-1
size: -
D: -
V: TRBV12-3/TRBV12-4
DNA: TGTGCCAGCAGTTTAATAACCTATGAAGCTTTCTTT
CDR3: CASSLITYEAFF

J: TRBJ1-1
size: -
D: -
V: TRBV10-1
DNA: TGCGCCAGCAGCGAGAGGGGGACGGGGAACACTGAAGCTTTCTTT
CDR3: CASSERGTGNTEAFF

J: TRBJ2-2
size: -
D: TRBD2
V: TRBV19
DNA: TGTGCCAGTAAGGTGTCTAGCGGGGGTTCTAACACCGGGGAGCTGTTTTTT
CDR3: CASKVSSGGSNTGELFF

J: TRBJ1-2
size: -
D: TRBD1
V: TRBV27
DNA: TGTGCCAGCAGTCCATGGGACAGAGAGAACTATGGCTACACCTTC
CDR3: CASSPWDRENYGYTF

J: TRBJ2-1
size: -
D: -
V: TRBV28
DNA: TGTGCCAGCAGTTCTCACGTGGATGAGCAGTTCTTC
CDR3: CASSSHVDEQFF

J: TRBJ2-1
size: -
D: TRBD1
V: TRBV24-1
DNA: TGTGCCACCAGTGAACCCGGGACAGGGGCTCATGAGCAGTTCTTC
CDR3: CATSEPGTGAHEQFF

J: TRBJ1-1
size: -
D: -
V: TRBV18
DNA: TGTGCCAGCTCACCACTCCAGGGTCACACTGAAGCTTTCTTT
CDR3: CASSPLQGHTEAFF

J: TRBJ2-1
size: few
D: -
V: TRBV29-1
DNA: TGCAGCGTTGACCCCGGGGTAACGAAAGGGGGGCAGTTCTTC
CDR3: CSVDPGVTKGGQFF

J: TRBJ1-2
size: -
D: TRBD1
V: TRBV2
DNA: TGTGCCAGCAGTGCACAGGGGAATAATGGCTACACCTTC
CDR3: CASSAQGNNGYTF

J: TRBJ1-1
size: -
D: TRBD1
V: TRBV5-1
DNA: TGCGCCAGCAGCTCGGGACAGACAGAAGCTTTCTTT
CDR3: CASSSGQTEAFF